This T cell receptor (beta chain) comes out of a study of cytomegalovirus exposure and HLA in healthy donors. Study-wide results and caveats: Across donors, presence/absence analyses took sequencing depth to be roughly uniform. The authors later found most CMV-associated TCR beta chains appeared HLA-restricted.

The CDR3 totals 13 residues. Germline V gene sequence: CDR1 SGHRS, CDR2 YFSETQ. Trimming took 5 bases from V and 10 from J, leaving 16 bases between them. PCR used 60 Vbeta primers and 13 Jbeta primers. Data came from immunoSEQ multiplex PCR; TCRdb stores just in-frame clones and leaves some out. The repertoire holds 50,000 to 70,000 clones, almost 80% seen once, with around 3% in the top ten. Comments on this clone: What it recognizes is unknown.

The sequenced material came from PBMCs. The chain has TRBV5-1 and TRBJ2-1, with D uncertain. The clonotype comes from a girl between 10 and 17 years old in good health and CMV-seropositive. Written as DNA, the CDR3 is TGCGCCAGCAGTTTCAACGAGATCGGGGAGCAGTTCTTC. This sequence encodes CASSFNEIGEQFF.